This T cell receptor (beta chain) was recovered during a study of radiation and T cells in renal cell carcinoma. Study outcomes and limitations: Irradiated tumors held more dominant CDR3 motifs than control tumors. Tumor samples were small regions of around 1 g.

For this clone: Its antigen is unknown.

The sample's treatment: treatment-naive control, cytoreductive nephrectomy. The CDR3 loop spans 12 amino acids. Germline V gene lookup returns CDR1 SGHRS and CDR2 YFSETQ. V was pared by 0 bases and J by 7 bases, with 7 bases between. The table came from immunoSEQ multiplex PCR; TCRdb's copy has only in-frame clones and leaves some out. The profile shows 6,000 to 8,000 clones, roughly 61% of them singletons. This chain uses TRBV5-1 with TRBJ2-5; D not certain. This TCR was recovered from a woman aged 70-85 years with renal cell carcinoma. The sample here was tumor tissue, taken from a patient whose treatment was nephrectomy without radiotherapy. Here the CDR3 reads CASSLGGGTQYF. In DNA, the CDR3 is TGCGCCAGCAGCTTGGGGGGTGGGACCCAGTACTTC.